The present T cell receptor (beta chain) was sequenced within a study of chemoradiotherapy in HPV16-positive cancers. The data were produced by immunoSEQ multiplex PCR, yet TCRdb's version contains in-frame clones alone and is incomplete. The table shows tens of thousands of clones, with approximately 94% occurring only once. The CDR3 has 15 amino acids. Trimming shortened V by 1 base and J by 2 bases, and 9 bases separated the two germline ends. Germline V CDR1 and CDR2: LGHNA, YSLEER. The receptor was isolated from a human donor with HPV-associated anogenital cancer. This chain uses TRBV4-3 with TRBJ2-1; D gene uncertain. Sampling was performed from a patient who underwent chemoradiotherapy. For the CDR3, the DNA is TGCGCCAGCAGCCAAGTAAGGAAAGCCTACAATGAGCAGTTCTTC. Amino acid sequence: CASSQVRKAYNEQFF.